The clone carrying this T cell receptor (beta chain) has a handful of counts. The germline V gene encodes CDR1 GTSNPN and CDR2 SVGIG (reference sequence). Trimming cost V 3 bases and J 4 bases; bases outside gene matches: 5. The length of the CDR3 is 14 residues. The sample comes from a study of glioma-infiltrating T cells after dendritic cell vaccination. PBMC were collected before vaccination, two weeks after the third vaccination, and at progression. TCRdb keeps only in-frame clones here, not all; method: immunoSEQ multiplex PCR. The sample records around 90,000 clones, over 60% being singletons. The input for sequencing was blood, taken before dendritic cell vaccination. This TCR came from a human donor with glioblastoma. This chain links TRBV30 with TRBJ2-7, with 11 nucleotides matching TRBD2. The CDR3 region has the DNA TGTGCCTGGAGCTCTAGCGGGGGGTCATACGAGCAGTACTTC. Translated, it gives CAWSSSGGSYEQYF.